One sample yielded the 16 T cell receptor beta chains listed below, sequenced in a study of tumor-infiltrating lymphocytes in primary liver carcinoma. Total RNA and DNA came together from roughly 20-30 mg of bulk tissue without cell sorting. A primer in the constant region served to generate TCR beta cDNA from 500 ng of total RNA. Slightly modified ARM-PCR, run as three nested multiplex PCR rounds, produced the TCR beta libraries. The study ran its first two PCR rounds for approximately 10 cycles each, using TRBV1-TRBV30 forward primers and a C-beta reverse primer. TCRdb re-called the multiplex PCR reads through MiXCR, storing one row per CDR3 protein. This table has approximately 88,000 distinct CDR3 sequences, approximately 72% appearing once. Sequencing was carried out using tumor-adjacent normal liver tissue. These TCRs come from a middle-aged man with primary liver carcinoma and hepatitis B virus infection.

Concerning this clonotype itself: The junction departs from the called germline gene at one end, perhaps through a read error. V usage is TRBV5-1 and J usage is TRBJ2-1; 7 bases align to TRBD1. CDR1 and CDR2 from the germline V gene are SGHRS and YFSETQ. The CDR3 contains 14 residues. The CDR3: CAGNVGGSINAQFF. DNA of the CDR3: TGCGCCGGCAACGTAGGGGGCAGTATCAATGCGCAGTTCTTC.

The chain links TRBV29-1 to TRBJ2-1, with TRBD2 matching 11 bases. The CDR3 totals 14 residues. Germline CDR1 is SQVTM and CDR2 is ANQGSEA. CDR3 protein: CSGDSGRALYEQFF. The DNA of the CDR3 is TGCAGTGGAGATAGCGGGAGGGCCCTCTATGAGCAGTTCTTC.

Points on this clonotype: A much larger clone is a single base away; this may be a read error. J is TRBJ2-2 and V is TRBV5-5; the D gene could be TRBD1 or TRBD2 (5 bases each). CDR1 is SGHKS, CDR2 YYEKEE, per germline (reference sequence). With 1 base removed from V and 9 bases from J, the gap between germline ends came to 13 bases. CDR3 length: 14 residues. CDR3 DNA sequence: TGTGCCAGCAGCTTGATGGGGGATGCCCGGGAGCTGTTTTTT. Translating gives CASSLMGDARELFF. The whole variable domain, remainder taken from reference TRBV5-5 and TRBJ2-2, is DAGVTQSPTHLIKTRGQQVTLRCSPISGHKSVSWYQQVLGQGPQFIFQYYEKEERGRGNFPDRFSARQFPNYSSELNVNALLLGDSALYLCASSLMGDARELFFGEGSRLTVL.

The V gene is TRBV2, the J gene TRBJ2-2; TRBD2 aligns across 8 bases. The CDR3 totals 16 residues. Losses at the gene ends were 7 bases for V and 4 bases for J; bases not matched to a gene: 11. The germline CDR1 and CDR2 sequences are SNHLY and FYNNEI. The CDR3 nucleotides read TGTGCCAGCAATCTCGAAGCGGGAGTGGCCACCGGGGAGCTGTTTTTT. Translated: CASNLEAGVATGELFF.

A remark on this clonotype: Germline is not matched at one junction end, which may reflect a read error. The rearrangement links TRBV11-2 to TRBJ2-5; a weak D match, TRBD2 (6 bases). The CDR3 sequence is 12 residues long. Germline-derived CDR1 and CDR2 are SGHAT and FQNNGV. The CDR3 spells CASSGGWETQNF. CDR3 nucleotides: TGTGCCAGCAGCGGGGGGTGGGAGACCCAAAACTTC.

Remarks on this clonotype: Germline is not matched at one junction end, which may reflect a read error. The chain employs TRBV11-2 and TRBJ2-7, with 7 positions matching TRBD2. Per germline, CDR1 SGHAT and CDR2 FQNNGV. The CDR3 loop spans 15 amino acids. CDR3 protein: CASSQSGAGPYEQYF. The CDR3 region has the DNA TGTGCCAGCAGTCAGAGCGGGGCCGGCCCCTATGAGCAGTACTTC.

There are many counts of this clonotype. The chain recombines TRBV4-1 with TRBJ2-3; D unclear. This CDR3 spans 14 amino acids. The germline gives CDR1 MGHRA, CDR2 YSYEKL. With 1 base removed from V and 2 bases from J, the gap between germline ends came to 7 bases. In DNA form, the CDR3 reads TGCGCCAGCAGCCAAGGTCAGACCACAGATACGCAGTATTTT. It specifies CASSQGQTTDTQYF.

Notes on this clonotype: This sequence may be a read error, since a much larger clone differs from it by one base. The chain combines TRBV7-8 with TRBJ2-5, with D hard to call. The CDR3 totals 15 residues. Germline lookup yields CDR1 SGHVS and CDR2 FQNEAQ. This chain's CDR3 is CDSSSLAGRQETQYF. The CDR3 DNA follows: TGTGACAGCAGCTCCCTGGCCGGACGGCAAGAGACCCAGTACTTC. The entire variable domain, with the rest obtained from reference TRBV7-8 and TRBJ2-5, is as follows: GAGVSQSPRYKVAKRGQDVALRCDPISGHVSLFWYQQALGQGPEFLTYFQNEAQLDKSGLPSDRFFAERPEGSVSTLKIQRTQQEDSAVYLCDSSSLAGRQETQYFGPGTRLLVL.

Worth noting for this clonotype: The germline gene is not matched at one end of the junction; a read error may be the cause. This chain joins TRBV11-2 and TRBJ2-3; D remains ambiguous. This CDR3 has 14 amino acids. Germline V gene sequence: CDR1 SGHAT, CDR2 FQNNGV. The CDR3 is CVSSLGRGADTQYF. Here the CDR3 DNA reads TGTGTCAGCAGCTTAGGAAGAGGCGCAGATACGCAGTATTTT.

This clonotype came up a few times. This rearrangement joins TRBV19 to TRBJ2-1; no firm D call. The CDR3 sequence is 13 residues long. V lost 9 bases to trimming and J lost 4 bases, with 13 bases between them. CDR1 and CDR2 (germline): LNHDA, SQIVND (reference sequence). The CDR3 loop is CASTVNGYNEQFF. CDR3 DNA sequence: TGTGCCAGCACCGTTAACGGTTACAATGAGCAGTTCTTC.

V and J are TRBV29-1 and TRBJ1-4; D unclear. Per germline, CDR1 SQVTM and CDR2 ANQGSEA. The CDR3 runs 13 residues. V was shortened by 8 bases and J by 5 bases, with 15 bases between the two germline ends. The chain's CDR3 is CSIGGGPNEKLFF. CDR3 nucleotides: TGCAGCATTGGTGGCGGACCGAATGAAAAACTGTTTTTT.

There are a few counts of this clonotype. A read error may be the cause here, since a much bigger clone is one base away. This sequence joins TRBV6-6 and TRBJ1-2; 8 bases fit TRBD1. The CDR3 contains 14 residues. Germline CDR1 reads MNHNY; CDR2 reads SVGAGI (reference sequence). The CDR3 bases are TGTACCAGCAGCCCGACAGGGGCGCACTATGGCTACACCTTC. The encoded protein is CTSSPTGAHYGYTF.

On this clonotype itself: This may stem from a read error, because a much larger clone lies one nucleotide away. The rearrangement links TRBV29-1 to TRBJ2-1, with D maybe TRBD2 (6 bases). The germline CDR1 and CDR2 sequences are SQVTM and ANQGSEA. V lost 5 bases to trimming and J lost 10 bases, with 15 bases between them. The CDR3 is 12 amino acids. This chain's CDR3 is CSVFRDFKEQFF. As DNA, the CDR3 is TGCAGCGTTTTTCGGGACTTCAAAGAGCAGTTCTTC.

The chain has TRBV25-1 and TRBJ2-3; tentatively, D is TRBD2 (5 bases). The CDR3 contains 15 residues. Germline values: CDR1 MGHDK, CDR2 SYGVNS. The V and J ends lost 3 bases and 4 bases respectively, with 14 bases between them. CDR3 nucleotides: TGTGCCAGCAGTGACCGGCATCATAGCGCAGATACGCAGTATTTT. It codes for CASSDRHHSADTQYF.

About this clonotype itself: At one boundary the junction diverges from the germline segment, which might be a read error. The rearrangement joins TRBV7-9 to TRBJ2-7; D gene ambiguous. This CDR3 comprises 14 residues. CDR1 SEHNR and CDR2 FQNEAQ come from the germline V gene (reference sequence). The CDR3 DNA is TGTGCCAGCAGCTTATCCTCGGGTCCCTACGAGAAGTACTTC. Translation: CASSLSSGPYEKYF.

A remark on this clonotype: It is likely a read error, because the conserved phenylalanine at the end of the CDR3 is missing. The rearrangement joins TRBV6-2 or TRBV6-3 to TRBJ2-3; D unresolved. The CDR3 contains 16 residues. Germline lookup yields CDR1 MNHEY and CDR2 SVGEGT. Trimming removed 2 bases at V and 0 bases at J, with 12 bases between. For the CDR3, the DNA is TGTGCCAGCAGTTACCTCGACCCCAGGAGCACAGATACGCAGTATATT. Amino acid sequence: CASSYLDPRSTDTQYI.